These 16 T cell receptor beta chains were all obtained from the same sample, sequenced in a study of blood T cell repertoires in COVID-19. Here immunoSEQ multiplex PCR was the method, and the copy in TCRdb shows in-frame clones only, minus some. The repertoire holds about 240,000 clones, with approximately 83% as singletons. Material for sequencing was PBMCs or T cells enriched from blood (not recorded which). These receptors were taken from a woman in her forties who had been exposed to COVID-19.

This sequence joins TRBV29-1 and TRBJ2-1; possibly TRBD1 for D (6 bases). V was pared by 8 bases and J by 1 base, with 18 bases between. CDR3 length: 15 amino acids. The V gene's germline CDR1 is SQVTM and CDR2 ANQGSEA. CDR3 residues: CSSFRTASSYNEQFF. The CDR3 bases are TGCAGCTCATTCCGGACAGCATCGTCCTACAATGAGCAGTTCTTC.

V usage is TRBV12-3 or TRBV12-4 and J usage is TRBJ2-7; 8 positions match TRBD1. This CDR3 has 13 residues. With 6 bases clipped from V and 1 base from J, the junction kept 2 bases outside the gene matches. In nucleotides, the CDR3 is TGTGCCAGCAGCGGACAGGGTTCCTACGAGCAGTACTTC. It yields the protein CASSGQGSYEQYF.

Concerning this clone itself: This same CDR3 is encoded by further DNA sequences in the sample. This rearrangement joins TRBV5-1 to TRBJ1-5; TRBD1 is a possible D gene (5 bases). Per the germline V gene, CDR1 is SGHRS and CDR2 is YFSETQ. Trimming pared 0 bases from V and 2 bases from J, leaving 9 bases between. CDR3 length: 15 residues. CDR3 loop: CASSLEGAGNQPQHF. The CDR3 DNA is TGCGCCAGCAGCTTGGAAGGGGCAGGCAATCAGCCCCAGCATTTT. The full variable domain, its missing parts supplied by reference TRBV5-1 and TRBJ1-5, is KAGVTQTPRYLIKTRGQQVTLSCSPISGHRSVSWYQQTPGQGLQFLFEYFSETQRNKGNFPGRFSGRQFSNSRSEMNVSTLELGDSALYLCASSLEGAGNQPQHFGDGTRLSIL.

The rearrangement joins TRBV27 to TRBJ2-6; D is unclear. CDR3 size: 17 residues. The V gene lost 1 base and the J gene lost 0 bases, with 10 bases spanning the gap. Germline V lookup: CDR1 MNHEY, CDR2 SMNVEV (reference sequence). CDR3 DNA: TGTGCCAGCAGTTTATTGTACAGCTACTCTGGGGCCAACGTCCTGACTTTC. Protein sequence: CASSLLYSYSGANVLTF.

The J gene is TRBJ2-4, the V gene TRBV5-1; the D gene is possibly TRBD2 (6 bases). CDR3 length: 14 residues. The germline V and J ends were trimmed by 3 bases and 8 bases, with 15 bases remaining between them. The germline V gene encodes CDR1 SGHRS and CDR2 YFSETQ. CDR3 loop: CASSSTSFSHIQYF. The DNA for the CDR3 is TGCGCCAGCAGCTCCACTAGCTTTTCACACATTCAGTACTTC.

The gene calls are TRBV29-1 and TRBJ1-2, with unresolved D. V lost 1 base to trimming and J lost 4 bases, with 7 bases between them. CDR3 length equals 12 residues. Germline CDR1 reads SQVTM; CDR2 reads ANQGSEA. CDR3 amino acids: CSVEVSVYGYTF. For the CDR3, the DNA is TGCAGCGTTGAAGTGTCAGTCTATGGCTACACCTTC. Full variable domain (remainder filled in from reference TRBV29-1 and TRBJ1-2): SAVISQKPSRDICQRGTSLTIQCQVDSQVTMMFWYRQQPGQSLTLIATANQGSEATYESGFVIDKFPISRPNLTFSTLTVSNMSPEDSSIYLCSVEVSVYGYTFGSGTRLTVV.

This chain links TRBV6-5 with TRBJ1-2, with 11 bases lining up with TRBD1. V lost 4 bases to trimming and J lost 6 bases; unmatched junction nucleotides: 4. CDR1 and CDR2 from the germline V gene are MNHEY and SVGAGI. CDR3 length: 14 residues. The CDR3 sequence is CASSWTGGRNGYTF. Here the CDR3 DNA reads TGTGCCAGCAGTTGGACAGGGGGCCGGAATGGCTACACCTTC.

The chain joins TRBV5-1 to TRBJ1-2, with D maybe TRBD1 (5 bases). Germline lookup yields CDR1 SGHRS and CDR2 YFSETQ. Deletions cut 4 bases from V and 1 base from J, with 11 bases between. The CDR3 runs 14 residues. Here the CDR3 DNA reads TGCGCCAGCAGCAGCTACAGGAGTAACTATGGCTACACCTTC. Amino acid sequence: CASSSYRSNYGYTF.

V gene TRBV19 combines with J gene TRBJ1-5; the match to TRBD1 covers 7 bases. V was clipped by 5 bases and J by 3 bases; unmatched bases: 10. The germline gives CDR1 LNHDA, CDR2 SQIVND (reference sequence). This CDR3 contains 16 residues. The CDR3 region has the DNA TGTGCCAGTAGTCGCCGCATGGGACAGTTCAATCAGCCCCAGCATTTT. It encodes CASSRRMGQFNQPQHF.

The rearrangement joins TRBV30 to TRBJ1-5; TRBD1 aligns across 11 bases. CDR1 and CDR2 from the germline V gene are GTSNPN and SVGIG (reference sequence). The CDR3 is made up of 15 amino acids. The V gene end was trimmed by 5 bases and the J gene end by 5 bases; junction bases not matched to a gene: 8. CDR3 in amino acids: CAWEPGQGVYQPQHF. CDR3 bases: TGTGCCTGGGAACCGGGACAGGGGGTTTATCAGCCCCAGCATTTT.

This clone was seen a single time. This rearrangement joins TRBV25-1 to TRBJ1-4, with D perhaps matching TRBD1 (5 bases). Trimming removed 1 base from V and 3 bases from J, with 12 bases in between. This CDR3 is built from 16 residues. Germline lookup yields CDR1 MGHDK and CDR2 SYGVNS. The CDR3 loop reads CASSESPTAPNEKLFF. The CDR3 coding sequence is TGTGCCAGCAGTGAATCCCCGACAGCACCTAATGAAAAACTGTTTTTT.

The rearrangement joins TRBV28 to TRBJ1-6, with a tentative D call TRBD1 (6 bases). The CDR3 covers 17 residues. Germline CDR1 MDHEN, CDR2 SYDVKM. Trimming took off 3 bases at V and 6 bases at J, with 18 bases between the two ends. CDR3 sequence: CASSLTPSDSGNSPLHF. DNA of the CDR3: TGTGCCAGCAGTTTGACGCCATCGGACAGCGGTAATTCACCCCTCCACTTT.

The CDR3 loop is CASSNAGTPNSPLHF. The CDR3 region has the DNA TGTGCCAGCAGCAACGCGGGGACCCCTAATTCACCCCTCCACTTT. This rearrangement joins TRBV9 to TRBJ1-6; possible D gene TRBD1, 5 bases. The CDR3 is made up of 15 amino acids. Trimming removed 4 bases from V and 6 bases from J, with 14 bases in between. Germline lookup yields CDR1 SGDLS and CDR2 YYNGEE.

CDR3 bases: TGTGCCAGCAGCCGGGATGGCGGGTTCGGCGATACGCAGTATTTT. Protein: CASSRDGGFGDTQYF. The chain combines TRBV7-2 with TRBJ2-3; the D gene is possibly TRBD2 (5 bases). The CDR3 loop spans 15 amino acids. Trimming stripped 5 bases from V and 6 bases from J, with 18 bases between. Germline-derived CDR1 and CDR2 are SGHTA and FQGNSA.

The rearrangement uses TRBV10-3 and TRBJ2-5; 8 bases line up with TRBD1. Germline CDR1 and CDR2: ENHRY and SYGVKD. This CDR3 spans 17 amino acids. V was pared by 2 bases and J by 3 bases, with 11 bases of the junction left unmatched. CDR3 bases: TGTGCCATCAGTGAGCCTGCGGGCAGGGGGCGCAAAGAGACCCAGTACTTC. Translating it yields CAISEPAGRGRKETQYF.

The chain combines TRBV27 with TRBJ2-1, with D perhaps TRBD1 (5 bases). This CDR3 is built from 12 residues. The V end lost 6 bases, the J end lost 6 bases, and 9 bases lay between the germline ends. Germline values: CDR1 MNHEY, CDR2 SMNVEV (reference sequence). CDR3 protein: CASREGVNEQFF. The CDR3 nucleotides read TGTGCCAGCAGAGAAGGGGTCAATGAGCAGTTCTTC.